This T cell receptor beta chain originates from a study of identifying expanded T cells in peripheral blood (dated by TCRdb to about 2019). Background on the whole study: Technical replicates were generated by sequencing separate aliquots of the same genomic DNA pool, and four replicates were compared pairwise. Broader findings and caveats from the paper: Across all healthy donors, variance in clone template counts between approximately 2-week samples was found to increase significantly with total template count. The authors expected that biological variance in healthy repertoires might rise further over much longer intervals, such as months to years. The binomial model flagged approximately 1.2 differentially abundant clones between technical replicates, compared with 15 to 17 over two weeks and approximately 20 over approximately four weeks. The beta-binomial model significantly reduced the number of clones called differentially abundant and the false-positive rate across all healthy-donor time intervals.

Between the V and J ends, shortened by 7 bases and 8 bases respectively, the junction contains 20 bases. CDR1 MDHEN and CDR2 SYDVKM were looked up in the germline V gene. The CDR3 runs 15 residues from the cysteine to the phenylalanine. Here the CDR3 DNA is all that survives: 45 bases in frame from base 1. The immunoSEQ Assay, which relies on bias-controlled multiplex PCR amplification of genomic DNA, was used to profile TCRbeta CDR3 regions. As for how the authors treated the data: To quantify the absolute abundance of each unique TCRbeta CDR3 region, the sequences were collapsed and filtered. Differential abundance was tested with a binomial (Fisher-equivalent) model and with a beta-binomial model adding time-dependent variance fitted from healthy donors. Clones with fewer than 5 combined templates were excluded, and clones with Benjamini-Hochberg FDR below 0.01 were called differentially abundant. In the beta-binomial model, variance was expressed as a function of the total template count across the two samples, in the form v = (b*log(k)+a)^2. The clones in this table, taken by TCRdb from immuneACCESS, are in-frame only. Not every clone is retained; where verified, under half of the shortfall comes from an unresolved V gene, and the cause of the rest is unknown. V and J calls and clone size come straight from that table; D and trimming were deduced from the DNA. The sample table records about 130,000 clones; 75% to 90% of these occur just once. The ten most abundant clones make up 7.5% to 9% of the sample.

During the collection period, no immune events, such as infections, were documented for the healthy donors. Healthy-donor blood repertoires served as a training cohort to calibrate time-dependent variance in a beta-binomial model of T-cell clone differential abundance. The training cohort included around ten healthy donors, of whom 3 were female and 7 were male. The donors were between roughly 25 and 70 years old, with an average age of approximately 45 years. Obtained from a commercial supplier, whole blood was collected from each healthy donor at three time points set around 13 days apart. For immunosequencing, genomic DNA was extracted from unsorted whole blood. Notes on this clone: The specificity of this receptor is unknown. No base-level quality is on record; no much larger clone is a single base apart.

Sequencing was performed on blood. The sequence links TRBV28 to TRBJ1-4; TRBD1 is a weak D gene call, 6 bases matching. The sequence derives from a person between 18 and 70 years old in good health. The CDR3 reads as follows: CASKLGTGYREKLFF. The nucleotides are TGTGCCAGCAAATTGGGAACAGGGTACCGGGAAAAACTGTTTTTT. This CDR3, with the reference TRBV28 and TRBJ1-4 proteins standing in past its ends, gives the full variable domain DVKVTQSSRYLVKRTGEKVFLECVQDMDHENMFWYRQDPGLGLRLIYFSYDVKMKEKGDIPEGYSVSREKKERFSLILESASTNQTSMYLCASKLGTGYREKLFFGSGTQLSVL.